The sequence of this T cell receptor (beta chain) was determined in a study of blood T cell repertoires in COVID-19. Overall study context: Recovered status applied to Cohort 3 donors who had two consecutive negative PCRs. It also applied to those with clearance or with symptom resolution. T cells, B-cell-depleted T cells, or PBMCs provided the cDNA or gDNA that served as material.

The protocol was immunoSEQ multiplex PCR, while the TCRdb copy is restricted to in-frame clones and leaves out a portion. This sample yields fewer than 150,000 clones, of which around 82% are seen a single time; more than 3% belongs to the top ten. The age range of participants was about 18 to 95 years, with residence in under 30 US areas. Germline CDR1 is LGHDT and CDR2 is YNNKEL (reference sequence). The V gene lost 1 base and the J gene lost 1 base, with 5 bases spanning the gap. The CDR3 is made up of 13 amino acids. The rearrangement links TRBV3-1 (or the pseudogene TRBV3-2) to TRBJ2-7; D unresolved. This TCR was sampled from a man in his fifties or sixties in a cohort exposed to, infected with or recovered from COVID-19 (not recorded which). Sequenced sample: PBMCs or T cells enriched from blood (not recorded which). The CDR3 here is CASSQGRSYEQYF. DNA for the CDR3: TGTGCCAGCAGCCAAGGCAGGTCCTACGAGCAGTACTTC.